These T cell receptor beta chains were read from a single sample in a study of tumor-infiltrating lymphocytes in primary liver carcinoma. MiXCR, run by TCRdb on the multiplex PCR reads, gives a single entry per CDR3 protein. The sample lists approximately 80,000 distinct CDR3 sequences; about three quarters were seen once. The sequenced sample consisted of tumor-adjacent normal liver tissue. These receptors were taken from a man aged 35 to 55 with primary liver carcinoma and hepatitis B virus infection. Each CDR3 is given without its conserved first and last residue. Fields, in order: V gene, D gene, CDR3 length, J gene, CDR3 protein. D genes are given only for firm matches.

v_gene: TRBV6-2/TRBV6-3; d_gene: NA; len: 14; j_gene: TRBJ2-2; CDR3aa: ASSPRTGEGTGELF
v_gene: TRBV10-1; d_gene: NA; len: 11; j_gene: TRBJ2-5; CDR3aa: ASCDNSKETQY
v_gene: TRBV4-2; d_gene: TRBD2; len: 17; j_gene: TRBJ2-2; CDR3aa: ASSQGYLREGSDTGELF
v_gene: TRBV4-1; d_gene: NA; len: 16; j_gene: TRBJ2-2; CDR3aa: ASSQPLTGHGARGELF
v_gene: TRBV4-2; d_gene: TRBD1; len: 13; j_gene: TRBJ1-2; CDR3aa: ASSQETGGGSGYT
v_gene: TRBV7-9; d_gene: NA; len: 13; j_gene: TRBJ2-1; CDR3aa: ASSMYRGLRNEQF
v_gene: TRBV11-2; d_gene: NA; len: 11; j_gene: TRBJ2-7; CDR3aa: ASSFGGVNEQY
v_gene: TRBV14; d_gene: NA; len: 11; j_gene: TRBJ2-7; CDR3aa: ASSLSGIYEQY
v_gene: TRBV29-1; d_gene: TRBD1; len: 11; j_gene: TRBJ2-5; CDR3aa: TVDPGGAETQY
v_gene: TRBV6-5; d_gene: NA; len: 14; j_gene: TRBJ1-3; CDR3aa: ASSYSRPSSGDTMY
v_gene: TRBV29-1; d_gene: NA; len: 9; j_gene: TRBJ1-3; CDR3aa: SVHSGNTIY
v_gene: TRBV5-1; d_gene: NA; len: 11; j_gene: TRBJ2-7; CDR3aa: ASSSSRSYEQY
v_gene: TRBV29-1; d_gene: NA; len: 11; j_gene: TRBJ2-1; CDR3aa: SVEDSDYNEQF
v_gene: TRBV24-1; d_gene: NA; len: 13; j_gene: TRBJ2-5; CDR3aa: ATSDFPSFQETQY
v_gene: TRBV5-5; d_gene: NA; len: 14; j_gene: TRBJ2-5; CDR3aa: ASSPFGDLMMETQY
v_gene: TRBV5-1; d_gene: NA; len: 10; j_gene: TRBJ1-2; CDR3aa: ASSSDARGYT
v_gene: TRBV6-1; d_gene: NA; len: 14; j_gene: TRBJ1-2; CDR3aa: ASYQAKTQGTDGYT
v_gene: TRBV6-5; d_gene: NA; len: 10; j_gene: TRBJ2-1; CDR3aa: ASRRDTYEQF
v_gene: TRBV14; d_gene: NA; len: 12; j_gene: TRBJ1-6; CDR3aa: ASSHSGENSPHH
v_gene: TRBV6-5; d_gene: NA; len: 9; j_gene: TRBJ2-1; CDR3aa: VSTQRNEQF
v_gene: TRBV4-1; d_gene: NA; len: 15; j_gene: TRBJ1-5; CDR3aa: ASSQQMTLYSNQLQH
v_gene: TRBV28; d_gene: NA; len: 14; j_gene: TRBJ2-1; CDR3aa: ASSSPRSNTDNEQF
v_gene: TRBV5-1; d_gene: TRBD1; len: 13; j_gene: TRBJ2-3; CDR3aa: ASRPRQGPTDTQY
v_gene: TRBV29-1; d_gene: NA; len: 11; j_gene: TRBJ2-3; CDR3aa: SVGGTHTDTQY
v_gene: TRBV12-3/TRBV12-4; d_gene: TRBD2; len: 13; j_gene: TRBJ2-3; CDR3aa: TSRTGLAMTDTQY
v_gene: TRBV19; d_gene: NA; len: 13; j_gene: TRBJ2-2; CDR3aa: ASSLYGTGTGKLF
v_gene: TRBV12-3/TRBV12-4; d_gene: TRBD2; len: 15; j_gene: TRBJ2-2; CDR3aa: ASSFAGSGRNTGELF
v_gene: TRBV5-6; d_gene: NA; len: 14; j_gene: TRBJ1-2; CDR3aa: ASSLAVHPAYYGYT
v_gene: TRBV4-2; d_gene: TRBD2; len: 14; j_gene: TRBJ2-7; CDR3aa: ASSHIGLAGSYEQY